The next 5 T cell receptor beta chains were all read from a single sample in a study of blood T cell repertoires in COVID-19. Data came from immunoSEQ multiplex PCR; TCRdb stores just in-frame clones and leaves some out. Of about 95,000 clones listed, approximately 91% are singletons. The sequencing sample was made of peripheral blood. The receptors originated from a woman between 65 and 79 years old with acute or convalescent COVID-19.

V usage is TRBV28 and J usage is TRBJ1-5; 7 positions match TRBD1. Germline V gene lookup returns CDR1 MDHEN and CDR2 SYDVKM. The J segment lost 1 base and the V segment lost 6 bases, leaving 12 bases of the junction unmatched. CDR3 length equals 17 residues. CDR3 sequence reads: CASRIARTGRSNQPQHF. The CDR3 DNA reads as TGTGCCAGCAGGATCGCTCGGACAGGAAGAAGCAATCAGCCCCAGCATTTT. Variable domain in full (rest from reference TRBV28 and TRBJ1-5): DVKVTQSSRYLVKRTGEKVFLECVQDMDHENMFWYRQDPGLGLRLIYFSYDVKMKEKGDIPEGYSVSREKKERFSLILESASTNQTSMYLCASRIARTGRSNQPQHFGDGTRLSIL.

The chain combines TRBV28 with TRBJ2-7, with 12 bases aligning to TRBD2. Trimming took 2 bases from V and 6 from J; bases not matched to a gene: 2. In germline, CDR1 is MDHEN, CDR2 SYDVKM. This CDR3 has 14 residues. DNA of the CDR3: TGTGCCAGCAGTTTAGGACTAGCGGGGTCCGAGCAGTACGTC. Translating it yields CASSLGLAGSEQYV.

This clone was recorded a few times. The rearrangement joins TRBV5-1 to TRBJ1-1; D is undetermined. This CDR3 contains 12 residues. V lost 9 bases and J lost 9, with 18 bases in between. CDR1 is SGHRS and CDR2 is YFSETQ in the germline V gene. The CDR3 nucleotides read TGCGCCACAGCCCTGAATTCGGAGAAAGCTTTCTTT. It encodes CATALNSEKAFF. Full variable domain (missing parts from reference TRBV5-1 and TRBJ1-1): KAGVTQTPRYLIKTRGQQVTLSCSPISGHRSVSWYQQTPGQGLQFLFEYFSETQRNKGNFPGRFSGRQFSNSRSEMNVSTLELGDSALYLCATALNSEKAFFGQGTRLTVV.

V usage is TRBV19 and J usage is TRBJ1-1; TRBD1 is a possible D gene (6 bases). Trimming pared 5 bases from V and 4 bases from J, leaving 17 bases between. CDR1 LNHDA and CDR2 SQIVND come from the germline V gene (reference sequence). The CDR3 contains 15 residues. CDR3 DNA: TGTGCCAGTAGTCCTCAACAGGGATGGATCACTGAAGCTTTCTTT. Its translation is CASSPQQGWITEAFF.

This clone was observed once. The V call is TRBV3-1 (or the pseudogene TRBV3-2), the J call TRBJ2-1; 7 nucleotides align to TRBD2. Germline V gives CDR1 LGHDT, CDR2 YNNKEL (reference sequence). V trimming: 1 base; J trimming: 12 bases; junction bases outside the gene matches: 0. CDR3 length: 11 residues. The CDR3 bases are TGTGCCAGCAGCCAAGGGACTAGGCAGTTCTTC. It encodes CASSQGTRQFF.